This passage covers 25 T cell receptor beta chains from one sample sequenced in a study of blood T cell repertoires in COVID-19. Libraries were prepared by immunoSEQ multiplex PCR; TCRdb keeps only in-frame clonotypes and omits some of them. Here the sample spans just over 85,000 clones, roughly nine tenths being singletons. The specimen was peripheral blood. Source of these receptors: a man aged 50 or older with acute or convalescent COVID-19.

The CDR3 region has the DNA TGTGCCAGTACGGAGACAGGGTCGAATTCACCCCTCCACTTT. Residues: CASTETGSNSPLHF. V and J are TRBV19 and TRBJ1-6; TRBD1 matches at 7 bases. The junction had 7 bases not matched to a gene; V was cut back by 7 bases and J by 7 bases. CDR1 is LNHDA and CDR2 is SQIVND in the germline V gene (reference sequence). The CDR3 loop spans 14 amino acids.

This clone was seen once. The chain is built from TRBV6-5 and TRBJ2-3; D might be TRBD1 (5 bases). Trimming stripped 6 bases from V and 0 bases from J, with 10 bases between. Germline assignment: CDR1 MNHEY and CDR2 SVGAGI. This CDR3 is 14 amino acids long. CDR3 DNA sequence: TGTGCCAGCAGCGACAGTACTAGCACAGATACGCAGTATTTT. Translation: CASSDSTSTDTQYF.

The chain couples TRBV4-1 to TRBJ1-2; D remains ambiguous. The germline V and J ends were trimmed by 0 bases and 4 bases, with 18 bases remaining between them. The germline CDR1 and CDR2 sequences are MGHRA and YSYEKL. The CDR3 loop spans 17 amino acids. The CDR3: CASSQDNSELSVYGYTF. Here the CDR3 DNA reads TGCGCCAGCAGCCAAGATAATAGCGAGCTCAGTGTCTATGGCTACACCTTC.

The chain recombines TRBV30 with TRBJ2-4; 7 bases match TRBD1. V shed 5 bases, J shed 0 bases, and the junction held 1 base outside the gene matches. CDR3 size: 13 residues. CDR1 GTSNPN and CDR2 SVGIG come from the germline V gene (reference sequence). The CDR3 nucleotides are TGTGCCTGGGGGACAGTAGCCAAAAACATTCAGTACTTC. Protein: CAWGTVAKNIQYF.

The V gene is TRBV30, the J gene TRBJ1-1; possible D gene TRBD1, 6 bases. The ends were cut back, 3 bases at V and 5 bases at J, with 13 bases in the middle. Germline assignment: CDR1 GTSNPN and CDR2 SVGIG (reference sequence). CDR3 length equals 13 residues. The CDR3 protein is CAWSRGRQTEAFF. The CDR3 DNA is TGTGCCTGGAGCAGGGGCCGTCAAACTGAAGCTTTCTTT.

The V gene is TRBV3-1 (or the pseudogene TRBV3-2), the J gene TRBJ2-1, with D perhaps matching TRBD2 (6 bases). The V gene lost 1 base and the J gene lost 4 bases, with 11 bases spanning the gap. Germline CDR1 and CDR2: LGHDT and YNNKEL (reference sequence). This CDR3 has 15 amino acids. This chain's CDR3 is CASSQGRGPYNEQFF. In DNA, the CDR3 is TGTGCCAGCAGCCAAGGGCGGGGCCCTTACAATGAGCAGTTCTTC.

This clone has only one observation. This sequence joins TRBV29-1 and TRBJ1-1; TRBD1 is a possible D gene (6 bases). V was trimmed by 3 bases and J by 2 bases, leaving 13 bases between them. This CDR3 has 14 residues. Germline loops: CDR1 SQVTM, CDR2 ANQGSEA. The CDR3 nucleotides are TGCAGCGTTGAGAGGGGGACGGTAAACACTGAAGCTTTCTTT. Translating it yields CSVERGTVNTEAFF. Combining the CDR3 with reference TRBV29-1 and TRBJ1-1 gives the whole variable domain SAVISQKPSRDICQRGTSLTIQCQVDSQVTMMFWYRQQPGQSLTLIATANQGSEATYESGFVIDKFPISRPNLTFSTLTVSNMSPEDSSIYLCSVERGTVNTEAFFGQGTRLTVV.

This chain uses TRBV3-1 (or the pseudogene TRBV3-2) with TRBJ2-5; 7 bases agree with TRBD2. The CDR3 is 15 amino acids. Germline loops: CDR1 LGHDT, CDR2 YNNKEL (reference sequence). V was pared by 5 bases and J by 5 bases, with 11 bases of the junction left unmatched. As DNA, the CDR3 is TGTGCCAGCAGCGACGAGGGTAGCGGGTGGGAGACCCAGTACTTC. It is translated as CASSDEGSGWETQYF.

CDR3 nucleotide sequence: TGTGCCACCAATAATCCCCCTCTTAACAATGAGCAGTTCTTC. Translation: CATNNPPLNNEQFF. The chain has TRBV24-1 and TRBJ2-1; no firm D call. The germline CDR1 and CDR2 sequences are KGHDR and SFDVKD. The CDR3 loop spans 14 amino acids. V gave up 8 bases and J gave up 5 bases, with 15 bases separating them.

V is TRBV7-2 and J is TRBJ1-6, with 9 positions matching TRBD1. Germline V gene sequence: CDR1 SGHTA, CDR2 FQGNSA. With V trimmed by 3 bases and J by 10 bases, 13 bases remained unmatched. The length of the CDR3 is 17 residues. Written as DNA, the CDR3 is TGTGCCAGCAGCTTGGCCCGGACAGGGGTTGTTGGATCACCCCTCCACTTT. This encodes CASSLARTGVVGSPLHF.

The chain couples TRBV11-3 to TRBJ2-3, with 8 positions matching TRBD1. Per the germline V gene, CDR1 is SGHNT and CDR2 is YENEEA. The junction had 8 bases not matched to a gene; V was cut back by 5 bases and J by 4 bases. This CDR3 comprises 15 residues. As DNA, the CDR3 is TGTGCCAGCAGCCAACCGGGACAGGAGGCAGATACGCAGTATTTT. Protein sequence: CASSQPGQEADTQYF.

The chain couples TRBV21-1 to TRBJ1-3; whether TRBD1, the table's D call, matches the DNA was not checked. TRBV21-1 has pseudogene status. CDR3 length: 17 amino acids. CDR3 amino acids: CASSKAGTGASGNTIYF. CDR3 sequence (DNA): TGTGCCAGCAGCAAGGCTGGGACAGGGGCATCTGGAAACACCATATATTTT.

The chain combines TRBV18 with TRBJ1-4; TRBD1 might be the D (6 bases). Germline values: CDR1 KGHSH, CDR2 LQKENI. Trimming removed 3 bases from V and 7 bases from J, with 15 bases in between. The CDR3 consists of 15 residues. The CDR3 nucleotides are TGTGCCAGCTCACCCACACGGGGGGCGCGTGAAAAACTGTTTTTT. Translation gives CASSPTRGAREKLFF.

This chain joins TRBV28 and TRBJ1-6, with 11 bases lining up with TRBD1. This CDR3 is built from 16 residues. Germline CDR1 MDHEN, CDR2 SYDVKM. The V and J ends lost 4 bases and 7 bases, in that order; junction bases with no gene match: 6. CDR3 sequence (DNA): TGTGCCAGCAGTTCTGGACAGGGGGCTTCCAATTCACCCCTCCACTTT. It yields the protein CASSSGQGASNSPLHF.

This rearrangement joins TRBV28 to TRBJ1-2; 9 bases agree with TRBD1. Germline V gives CDR1 MDHEN, CDR2 SYDVKM. The CDR3 totals 14 residues. V shed 10 bases, J shed 7 bases, and the junction held 13 bases outside the gene matches. The CDR3 is CATARGQGHRGYTF. As DNA, the CDR3 is TGTGCCACCGCTAGAGGACAGGGGCATCGTGGCTACACCTTC.

On this clone itself: The junction departs from germline at one end; a sequencing error may be responsible. For the CDR3, the DNA is TGTGCCAGCAGCGAAGGACTAGCGACAGATACGCAGTATTTT. Its protein is CASSEGLATDTQYF. This rearrangement joins TRBV2 to TRBJ2-3; TRBD2 aligns across 9 bases. The CDR3 consists of 14 residues. Germline CDR1 and CDR2: SNHLY and FYNNEI.

The CDR3 bases are TGTGCCTGGAGTGACAGGTGGGGCACTGAAGCTTTCTTT. This codes for CAWSDRWGTEAFF. The chain is built from TRBV30 and TRBJ1-1, with D maybe TRBD1 (5 bases). The germline V gene encodes CDR1 GTSNPN and CDR2 SVGIG (reference sequence). CDR3 length: 13 amino acids. The V gene lost 1 base and the J gene lost 4 bases, with 10 bases spanning the gap.

The chain uses TRBV30 and TRBJ2-1, with D perhaps TRBD2 (5 bases). Per the germline V gene, CDR1 is GTSNPN and CDR2 is SVGIG (reference sequence). This CDR3 is built from 14 residues. Trimming shortened V by 4 bases and J by 0 bases, and 10 bases separated the two germline ends. Here the CDR3 reads CAWMVGSSYNEQFF. CDR3 DNA: TGTGCCTGGATGGTGGGGAGCTCCTACAATGAGCAGTTCTTC.

The V and J genes are TRBV19 and TRBJ1-5; D unresolved. Germline assignment: CDR1 LNHDA and CDR2 SQIVND (reference sequence). V was clipped by 7 bases and J by 0 bases, with 13 bases between them. CDR3 length: 15 residues. CDR3 region: CASTQNSGSNQPQHF. For the CDR3, the DNA is TGTGCCAGTACCCAAAATTCGGGTAGCAATCAGCCCCAGCATTTT.

The chain has TRBV2 and TRBJ2-7; no clear D. Between the trimmed V and J ends, which lost 2 bases and 7 bases, there was a span of 12 bases. Germline lookup yields CDR1 SNHLY and CDR2 FYNNEI. The CDR3 has 13 residues. This chain's CDR3 is CASSELAPGEQYV. The CDR3 DNA reads TGTGCCAGCAGTGAACTCGCACCCGGGGAGCAGTACGTC.

This rearrangement joins TRBV28 to TRBJ1-4; D not resolved. CDR1 MDHEN and CDR2 SYDVKM come from the germline V gene. Trimming removed 5 bases from V and 7 bases from J, with 17 bases in between. This CDR3 is built from 15 residues. This CDR3 is CASSTDSKRGEKLFF. CDR3 nucleotide sequence: TGTGCCAGCAGTACCGACTCAAAACGGGGTGAAAAACTGTTTTTT.

This chain connects TRBV5-1 to TRBJ2-7; 7 bases fit TRBD1. The germline V gene encodes CDR1 SGHRS and CDR2 YFSETQ. Germline trimming cut 0 bases from V and 3 bases from J; bases unmatched to any gene: 6. The CDR3 contains 15 residues. DNA of the CDR3: TGCGCCAGCAGCTTGGCCGCCGGGACAGACTACGAGCAGTACTTC. Its translation is CASSLAAGTDYEQYF. Complete variable domain (other parts from reference TRBV5-1 and TRBJ2-7): KAGVTQTPRYLIKTRGQQVTLSCSPISGHRSVSWYQQTPGQGLQFLFEYFSETQRNKGNFPGRFSGRQFSNSRSEMNVSTLELGDSALYLCASSLAAGTDYEQYFGPGTRLTVT.

The chain joins TRBV6-5 to TRBJ2-3, with a possible D match to TRBD1 (6 bases). With 6 bases removed from V and 0 bases from J, the gap between germline ends came to 13 bases. The CDR3 has 15 amino acids. Germline-derived CDR1 and CDR2 are MNHEY and SVGAGI. The DNA for the CDR3 is TGTGCCAGCAGGGGAAGGACAGCTAGCACAGATACGCAGTATTTT. This translates into CASRGRTASTDTQYF.

In its sample, this clone was seen once. This chain connects TRBV30 to TRBJ1-5; no clear D gene. The V gene lost 3 bases and the J gene lost 4 bases, with 10 bases spanning the gap. The CDR3 is 13 amino acids. The germline CDR1 and CDR2 sequences are GTSNPN and SVGIG (reference sequence). CDR3 bases: TGTGCCTGGAGCCTTAAAGAGAATCAGCCCCAGCATTTT. Translating it yields CAWSLKENQPQHF.

In the case of this clone: The sample holds other DNA sequences that translate to the same CDR3. V usage is TRBV5-1 and J usage is TRBJ2-3; 7 bases are a match to TRBD2. CDR3 length: 15 amino acids. The ends lost 0 bases at V and 4 bases at J; junction bases unmatched: 5. Per germline, CDR1 SGHRS and CDR2 YFSETQ. The CDR3 nucleotides are TGCGCCAGCAGCTTGGCGGGGGGTCGGGCAGATACGCAGTATTTT. This gives the protein CASSLAGGRADTQYF.